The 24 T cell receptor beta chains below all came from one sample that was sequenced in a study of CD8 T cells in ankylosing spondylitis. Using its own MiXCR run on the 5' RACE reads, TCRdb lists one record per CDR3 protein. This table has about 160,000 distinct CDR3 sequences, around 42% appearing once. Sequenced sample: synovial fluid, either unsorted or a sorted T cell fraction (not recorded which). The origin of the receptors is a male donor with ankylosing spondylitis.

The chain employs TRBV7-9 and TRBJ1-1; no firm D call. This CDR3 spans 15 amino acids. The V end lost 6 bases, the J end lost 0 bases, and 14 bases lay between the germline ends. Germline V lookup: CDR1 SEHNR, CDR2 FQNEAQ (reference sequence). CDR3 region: CASRGRRVMNTEAFF. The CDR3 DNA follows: TGTGCCAGCAGGGGCAGGAGAGTCATGAACACTGAAGCTTTCTTT.

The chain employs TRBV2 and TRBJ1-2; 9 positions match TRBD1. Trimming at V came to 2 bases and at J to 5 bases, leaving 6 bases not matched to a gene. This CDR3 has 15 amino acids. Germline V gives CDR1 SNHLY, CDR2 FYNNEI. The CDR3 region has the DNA TGTGCCAGCAGTGAAAAAGGGACAGGGTGGTATGGCTACACCTTC. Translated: CASSEKGTGWYGYTF.

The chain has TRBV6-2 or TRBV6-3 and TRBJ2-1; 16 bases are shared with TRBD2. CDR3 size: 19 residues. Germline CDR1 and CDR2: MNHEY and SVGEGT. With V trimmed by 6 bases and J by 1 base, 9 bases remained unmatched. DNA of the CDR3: TGTGCCAGCAGCTCCACGGGGACTAGCGGGGGGGCGTCCTACAATGAGCAGTTCTTC. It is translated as CASSSTGTSGGASYNEQFF.

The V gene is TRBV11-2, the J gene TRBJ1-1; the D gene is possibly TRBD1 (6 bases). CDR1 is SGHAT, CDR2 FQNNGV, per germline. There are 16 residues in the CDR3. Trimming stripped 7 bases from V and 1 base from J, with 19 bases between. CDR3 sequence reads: CASTSGKGDKNTEAFF. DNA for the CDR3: TGTGCCAGCACCTCGGGCAAGGGGGACAAGAACACTGAAGCTTTCTTT.

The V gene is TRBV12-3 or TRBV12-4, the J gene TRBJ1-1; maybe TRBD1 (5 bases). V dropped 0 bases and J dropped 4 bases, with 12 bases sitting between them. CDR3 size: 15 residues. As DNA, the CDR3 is TGTGCCAGCAGTTTAGCCGCGGAAGGGGTCACTGAAGCTTTCTTT. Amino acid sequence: CASSLAAEGVTEAFF.

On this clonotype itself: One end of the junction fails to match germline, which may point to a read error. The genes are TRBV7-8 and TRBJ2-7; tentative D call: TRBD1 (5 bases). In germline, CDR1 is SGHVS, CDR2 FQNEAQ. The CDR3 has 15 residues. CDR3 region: CVSSFYRRQTYEQYF. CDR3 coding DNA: TGTGTCAGCAGCTTCTACAGGCGCCAAACCTACGAGCAGTACTTC.

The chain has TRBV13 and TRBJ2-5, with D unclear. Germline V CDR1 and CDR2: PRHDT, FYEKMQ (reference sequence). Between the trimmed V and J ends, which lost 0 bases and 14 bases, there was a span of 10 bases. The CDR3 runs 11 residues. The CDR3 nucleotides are TGTGCCAGCAGCTTAGGTGCCAGCGTTTACTTC. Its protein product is CASSLGASVYF.

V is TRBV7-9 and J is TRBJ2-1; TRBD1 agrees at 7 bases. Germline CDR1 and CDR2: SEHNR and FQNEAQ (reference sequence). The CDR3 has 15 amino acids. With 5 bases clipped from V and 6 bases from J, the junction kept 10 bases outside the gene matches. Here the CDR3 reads CASSHAQGDGNEQFF. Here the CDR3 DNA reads TGTGCCAGCAGCCACGCCCAGGGGGACGGCAATGAGCAGTTCTTC.

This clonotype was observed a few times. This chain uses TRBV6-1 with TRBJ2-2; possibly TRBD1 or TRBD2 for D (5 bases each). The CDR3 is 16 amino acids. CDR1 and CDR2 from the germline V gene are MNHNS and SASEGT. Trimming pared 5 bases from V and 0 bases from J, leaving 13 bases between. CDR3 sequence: CASSPSMGANTGELFF. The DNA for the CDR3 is TGTGCCAGCAGTCCCTCTATGGGGGCGAACACCGGGGAGCTGTTTTTT.

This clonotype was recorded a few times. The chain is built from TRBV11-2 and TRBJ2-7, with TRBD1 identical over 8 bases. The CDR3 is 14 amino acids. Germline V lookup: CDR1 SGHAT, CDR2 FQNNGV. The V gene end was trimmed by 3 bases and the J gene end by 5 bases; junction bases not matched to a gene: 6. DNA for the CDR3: TGTGCCAGCAGCTTTACAACAGGGGGACACGAGCAGTACTTC. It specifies CASSFTTGGHEQYF.

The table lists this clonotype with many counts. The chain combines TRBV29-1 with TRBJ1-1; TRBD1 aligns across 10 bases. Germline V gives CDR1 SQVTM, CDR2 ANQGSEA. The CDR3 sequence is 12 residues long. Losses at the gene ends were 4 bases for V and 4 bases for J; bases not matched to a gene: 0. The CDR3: CSVGTGGTEAFF. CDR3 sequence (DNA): TGCAGCGTTGGGACAGGGGGCACTGAAGCTTTCTTT.

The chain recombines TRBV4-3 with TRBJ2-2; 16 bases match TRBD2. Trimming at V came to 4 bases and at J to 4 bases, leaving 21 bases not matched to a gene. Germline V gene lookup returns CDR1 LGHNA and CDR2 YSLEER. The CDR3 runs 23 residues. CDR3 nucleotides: TGCGCCAGCAGCCCCCTACTCGGGTTAGGGGGACTAGCGGGAGGGCCGGGCACCGGGGAGCTGTTTTTT. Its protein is CASSPLLGLGGLAGGPGTGELFF.

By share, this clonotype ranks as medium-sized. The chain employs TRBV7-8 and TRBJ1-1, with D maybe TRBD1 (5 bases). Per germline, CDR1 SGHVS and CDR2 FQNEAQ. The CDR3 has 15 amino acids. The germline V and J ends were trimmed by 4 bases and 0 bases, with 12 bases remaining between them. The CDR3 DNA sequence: TGTGCCAGCAGCTCCCATGGGGGGGTGAACACTGAAGCTTTCTTT. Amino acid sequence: CASSSHGGVNTEAFF.

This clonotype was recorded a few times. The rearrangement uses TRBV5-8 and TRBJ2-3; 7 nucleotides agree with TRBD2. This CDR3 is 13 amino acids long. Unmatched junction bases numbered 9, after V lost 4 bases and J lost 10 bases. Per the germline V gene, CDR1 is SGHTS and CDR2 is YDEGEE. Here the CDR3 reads CASSVGGSFSQYF. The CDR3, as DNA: TGTGCCAGCAGCGTCGGGGGGTCTTTTTCGCAGTATTTT.

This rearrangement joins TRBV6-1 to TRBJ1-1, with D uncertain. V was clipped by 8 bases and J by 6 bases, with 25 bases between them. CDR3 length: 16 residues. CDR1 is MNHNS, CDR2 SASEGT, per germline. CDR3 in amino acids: CASSRGQEWERAEAFF. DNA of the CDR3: TGTGCCAGCTCGCGAGGTCAGGAGTGGGAGCGCGCTGAAGCTTTCTTT.

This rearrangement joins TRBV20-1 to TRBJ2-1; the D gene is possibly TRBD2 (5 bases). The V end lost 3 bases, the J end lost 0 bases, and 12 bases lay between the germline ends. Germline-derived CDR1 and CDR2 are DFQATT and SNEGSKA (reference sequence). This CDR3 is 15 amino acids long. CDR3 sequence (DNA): TGCAGTGCTAGCTTCGAAGCGGCCTCCTACAATGAGCAGTTCTTC. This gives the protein CSASFEAASYNEQFF.

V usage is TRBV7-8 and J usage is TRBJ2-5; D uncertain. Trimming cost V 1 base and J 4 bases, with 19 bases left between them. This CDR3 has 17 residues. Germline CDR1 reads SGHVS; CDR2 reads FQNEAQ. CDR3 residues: CASSLGGQVFSRETQYF. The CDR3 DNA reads TGTGCCAGCAGCTTAGGGGGTCAGGTGTTCTCCCGAGAGACCCAGTACTTC.

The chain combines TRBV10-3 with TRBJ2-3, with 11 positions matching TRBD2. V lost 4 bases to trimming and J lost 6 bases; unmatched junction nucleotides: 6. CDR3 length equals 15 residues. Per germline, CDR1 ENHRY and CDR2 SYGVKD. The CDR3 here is CAISVAGGPTDTQYF. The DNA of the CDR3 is TGTGCCATCAGTGTAGCGGGAGGGCCAACCGATACGCAGTATTTT.

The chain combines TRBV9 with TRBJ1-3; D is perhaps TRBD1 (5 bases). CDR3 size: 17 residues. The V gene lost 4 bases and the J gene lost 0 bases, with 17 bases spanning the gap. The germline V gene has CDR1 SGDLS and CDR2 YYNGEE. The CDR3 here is CASSTTDISFSGNTIYF. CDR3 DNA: TGTGCCAGCAGCACGACAGACATCAGTTTCTCTGGAAACACCATATATTTT.

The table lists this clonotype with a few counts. The CDR3 sequence: CASSLWQLGTGWVLAKNIQYF. The CDR3 nucleotides are TGTGCCAGCAGTTTATGGCAACTGGGTACAGGCTGGGTTCTAGCCAAAAACATTCAGTACTTC. The rearrangement links TRBV28 to TRBJ2-4; D is possibly TRBD1 (5 bases). The germline gives CDR1 MDHEN, CDR2 SYDVKM. The CDR3 has 21 amino acids. V lost 0 bases to trimming and J lost 0 bases, with 24 bases between them.

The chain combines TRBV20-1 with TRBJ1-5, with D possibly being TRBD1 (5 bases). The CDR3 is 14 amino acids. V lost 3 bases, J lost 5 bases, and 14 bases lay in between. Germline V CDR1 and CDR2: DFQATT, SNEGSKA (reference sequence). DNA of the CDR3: TGCAGTGCTAGTCCTAAGGGCAGGGATCAGCCCCAGCATTTT. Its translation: CSASPKGRDQPQHF.

This chain's CDR3 is CSAFLMYHTYEQYF. For the CDR3, the DNA is TGCAGTGCTTTCCTGATGTACCACACCTACGAGCAGTACTTC. The chain has TRBV20-1 and TRBJ2-7; D is uncertain. The V gene lost 5 bases and the J gene lost 2 bases, with 16 bases spanning the gap. This CDR3 contains 14 residues. Germline-derived CDR1 and CDR2 are DFQATT and SNEGSKA (reference sequence).

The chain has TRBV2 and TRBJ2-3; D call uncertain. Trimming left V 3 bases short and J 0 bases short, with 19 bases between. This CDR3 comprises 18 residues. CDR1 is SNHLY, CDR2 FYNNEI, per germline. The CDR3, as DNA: TGTGCCAGCAGTGATGCTGGTGGAACACCCCTTAGCACAGATACGCAGTATTTT. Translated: CASSDAGGTPLSTDTQYF.

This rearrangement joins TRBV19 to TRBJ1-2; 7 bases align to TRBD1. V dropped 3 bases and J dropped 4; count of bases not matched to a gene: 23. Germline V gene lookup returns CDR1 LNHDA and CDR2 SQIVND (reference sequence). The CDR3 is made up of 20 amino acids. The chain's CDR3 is CASSIVFGWPGQRTSYGYTF. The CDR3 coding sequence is TGTGCCAGTAGTATTGTCTTTGGATGGCCGGGACAGCGAACTAGCTATGGCTACACCTTC.